Listed below are T cell receptor beta chains from one sample, sequenced in a study of primary melanoma T cells and metastatic recurrence. Assay used: immunoSEQ multiplex PCR; TCRdb lists only in-frame clones, some missing. The table has about 1,100 clones, approximately 70% seen once. Sequences were obtained from melanoma tumor tissue. These TCRs come from a human donor with melanoma. The CDR3 runs from the conserved cysteine through the conserved F or W. Each record gives: CDR3 length, V gene, J gene, clone size, D gene, CDR3 protein, CDR3 DNA. D genes are given only for firm matches. Only some rows state a clone size, as once, few, many or a class for expanded clones.

15,TRBV30,TRBJ1-5,-,TRBD1,CAWRRTGGFDQPQHF,TGTGCCTGGAGGCGGACAGGGGGCTTCGATCAGCCTCAGCATTTT
14,TRBV19,TRBJ2-7,-,TRBD2,CASSPGLAVYEQYF,TGTGCCAGTAGTCCGGGACTAGCTGTCTACGAGCAGTACTTC
14,TRBV18,TRBJ2-7,-,-,CASSPNPGTYEQYF,TGTGCCAGCTCACCAAACCCGGGAACCTACGAGCAGTACTTC
13,TRBV28,TRBJ2-3,-,-,CASSLSSADTQYF,TGTGCCAGCAGTCTCTCCTCAGCCGATACGCAGTATTTT
14,TRBV6-8,TRBJ2-3,-,-,CASSPTDSTDTQYF,TGTGCCAGCAGTCCCACCGACAGCACAGATACGCAGTATTTT
13,TRBV29-1,TRBJ1-1,-,-,CSVDGRTNTEAFF,TGCAGCGTGGACGGACGGACGAACACTGAAGCTTTCTTT
14,TRBV28,TRBJ1-1,-,-,CASTPGQGNTEAFF,TGTGCCAGCACCCCTGGGCAGGGGAACACTGAAGCTTTCTTT
15,TRBV28,TRBJ1-1,-,-,CASSLAGGGGTEAFF,TGTGCCAGCAGTTTAGCAGGAGGGGGTGGCACTGAAGCTTTCTTT
14,TRBV11-3,TRBJ2-5,-,TRBD1,CASSWDRGLETQYF,TGTGCCAGCAGCTGGGACAGGGGGCTGGAGACCCAGTACTTC
16,TRBV19,TRBJ2-3,few,-,CASRGMGTPSTDTQYF,TGTGCCAGTAGGGGGATGGGCACCCCAAGCACAGATACGCAGTATTTT
15,TRBV6-8,TRBJ1-1,-,-,CASSYSEVWNTEAFF,TGTGCCAGCAGTTACTCGGAAGTCTGGAACACTGAAGCTTTCTTT
15,TRBV1,TRBJ1-2,-,-,CASSQEPGGGYGYTF,TGCGCCAGCAGCCAAGAACCGGGGGGGGGCTATGGCTACACCTTC
13,TRBV29-1,TRBJ2-3,-,-,CSVDRTSTDTQYF,TGCAGCGTTGACAGAACTAGCACAGATACGCAGTATTTT
12,TRBV6-8,TRBJ2-7,few,-,CASSDLEDKQYF,TGTGCCAGCAGTGATTTAGAGGATAAGCAGTACTTC
15,TRBV7-6,TRBJ2-3,-,-,CASSLWAASTDTQYF,TGTGCCAGCAGCTTATGGGCAGCCAGCACAGATACGCAGTATTTT
13,TRBV6-8,TRBJ1-1,-,-,CASREQANTEAFF,TGTGCCAGCCGAGAACAGGCTAACACTGAAGCTTTCTTT
14,TRBV11-1,TRBJ2-5,-,-,CASSAGTGTETQYF,TGTGCCAGCAGCGCCGGGACGGGGACGGAGACCCAGTACTTC
16,TRBV30,TRBJ1-3,few,-,CAWSVGTASSGNTIYF,TGTGCCTGGAGTGTTGGGACCGCCAGTTCTGGAAACACCATATATTTT
14,TRBV7-6,TRBJ2-7,-,TRBD1,CASSGTGQSSEQYF,TGTGCCAGCAGCGGGACGGGACAGTCTTCCGAGCAGTACTTC
13,TRBV10-2,TRBJ2-2,-,-,CASSEQENGELFF,TGCGCCAGCAGTGAGCAAGAGAACGGGGAGCTGTTTTTT
13,TRBV6-8,TRBJ2-4,-,TRBD1,CASSWTGENIQYF,TGTGCCAGCAGTTGGACAGGGGAAAACATTCAGTACTTC
12,TRBV29-1,TRBJ1-2,-,TRBD1,CSVAGTVYGYTF,TGCAGCGTGGCGGGGACAGTCTATGGCTACACCTTC
16,TRBV6-8,TRBJ2-2,-,TRBD1,CASSIPGTGGLGELFF,TGTGCCAGCAGTATACCCGGGACAGGGGGCTTAGGGGAGCTGTTTTTT
14,TRBV11-3,TRBJ2-3,-,-,CASSLRGPTDTQYF,TGTGCCAGCAGCTTGAGGGGCCCCACAGATACGCAGTATTTT